This passage covers 27 T cell receptor beta chains from one sample sequenced in a study of cytomegalovirus exposure and HLA in healthy donors. Researchers ran the PCR with 60 Vbeta and 13 Jbeta primers. Sequencing was performed with immunoSEQ multiplex PCR; in TCRdb, only in-frame clones are kept and a portion is missing. In the table there are 170,000 or so clones, roughly 81% of which are singletons. The material sequenced was PBMCs. The receptors stem from a girl aged 10-17 years in good health and CMV-seropositive.

This clone was found once. The CDR3 sequence is CASSGRTGGTDTQYF. The CDR3 DNA follows: TGTGCCAGCAGCGGGAGGACAGGGGGCACAGATACGCAGTATTTT. The gene calls are TRBV9 and TRBJ2-3, with 9 nucleotides matching TRBD1. CDR1 is SGDLS and CDR2 is YYNGEE in the germline V gene. The CDR3 is made up of 15 amino acids. V lost 3 bases to trimming and J lost 1 base; unmatched junction nucleotides: 3. Looking up the rest from reference TRBV9 and TRBJ2-3 gives the full variable domain: DSGVTQTPKHLITATGQRVTLRCSPRSGDLSVYWYQQSLDQGLQFLIQYYNGEERAKGNILERFSAQQFPDLHSELNLSSLELGDSALYFCASSGRTGGTDTQYFGPGTRLTVL.

This clone was observed a handful of times. The chain has TRBV5-1 and TRBJ1-4; D call uncertain. The CDR3 extends over 14 amino acids. The V gene's germline CDR1 is SGHRS and CDR2 YFSETQ. The V and J ends lost 6 bases and 5 bases respectively, with 14 bases between them. CDR3 DNA sequence: TGCGCCAGCACCCTTGCGGGCCGAAATGAAAAACTGTTTTTT. Its translation is CASTLAGRNEKLFF.

The chain joins TRBV19 to TRBJ2-6; D remains unclear. Trimming cost V 3 bases and J 2 bases, with 5 bases left between them. From germline, CDR1 is LNHDA and CDR2 SQIVND (reference sequence). This CDR3 contains 14 residues. The CDR3 here is CASSMTAGANVLTF. For the CDR3, the DNA is TGTGCCAGTAGTATGACTGCTGGGGCCAACGTCCTGACTTTC.

The rearrangement joins TRBV6-6 to TRBJ2-4; D unresolved. This CDR3 has 13 amino acids. Trimming pared 0 bases from V and 8 bases from J, leaving 8 bases between. In germline, CDR1 is MNHNY, CDR2 SVGAGI (reference sequence). CDR3 sequence (DNA): TGTGCCAGCAGTTACTCTGAGGCGGACATTCAGTACTTC. Translated, it gives CASSYSEADIQYF.

This clone was picked up a small number of times. The chain uses TRBV15 and TRBJ2-2; D possibly corresponds to TRBD1 (6 bases). Germline CDR1 LNHNV, CDR2 YYDKDF (reference sequence). This CDR3 has 15 residues. Trimming removed 3 bases from V and 1 base from J, with 9 bases in between. Here the CDR3 reads CATSREGGNTGELFF. The CDR3 DNA reads as TGTGCCACCAGCAGGGAAGGGGGGAACACCGGGGAGCTGTTTTTT.

The count of this clone is one. The chain employs TRBV5-1 and TRBJ1-4; 10 bases are shared with TRBD1. This CDR3 is 13 amino acids long. Germline-derived CDR1 and CDR2 are SGHRS and YFSETQ. The V and J ends lost 5 bases and 13 bases, in that order; junction bases with no gene match: 8. CDR3 sequence reads: CASSSRTGGLLFF. CDR3 DNA sequence: TGCGCCAGCAGTTCTAGGACAGGGGGATTACTGTTTTTT.

The rearrangement joins TRBV19 to TRBJ2-5, with D uncertain. Germline CDR1 and CDR2: LNHDA and SQIVND (reference sequence). This CDR3 region has 14 residues. With 2 bases removed from V and 2 bases from J, the gap between germline ends came to 9 bases. The CDR3 here is CASSITLVQETQYF. For the CDR3, the DNA is TGTGCCAGTAGTATAACTTTGGTGCAAGAGACCCAGTACTTC.

The rearrangement joins TRBV2 to TRBJ2-7; D is perhaps TRBD1 (6 bases). The CDR3 consists of 14 residues. Germline V gives CDR1 SNHLY, CDR2 FYNNEI. V was clipped by 5 bases and J by 0 bases, with 11 bases between them. The CDR3 region has the DNA TGTGCCAGCAGTTGGACAGTAAGCTCCTACGAGCAGTACTTC. Protein: CASSWTVSSYEQYF.

The chain employs TRBV27 and TRBJ2-5, with TRBD2 identical over 11 bases. CDR3 length: 14 amino acids. The V gene end was trimmed by 9 bases and the J gene end by 3 bases; junction bases not matched to a gene: 6. Germline CDR1 is MNHEY and CDR2 is SMNVEV (reference sequence). CDR3 sequence (DNA): TGTGCCAGAACGACTAGCGGGGAAGAAGAGACCCAGTACTTC. As protein: CARTTSGEEETQYF.

The rearrangement joins TRBV10-3 to TRBJ2-1, with a tentative D call TRBD1 (6 bases). Germline assignment: CDR1 ENHRY and CDR2 SYGVKD. V lost 5 bases, J lost 3 bases, and 14 bases lay in between. There are 15 residues in the CDR3. CDR3 DNA sequence: TGTGCCATCAGTACACGGGACACCCTCTACAATGAGCAGTTCTTC. Protein product: CAISTRDTLYNEQFF.

This chain uses TRBV4-1 with TRBJ1-2; 8 bases match TRBD1. Trimming took 0 bases from V and 4 from J; bases not matched to a gene: 4. The CDR3 runs to 15 residues. Germline CDR1 and CDR2: MGHRA and YSYEKL. The CDR3 DNA is TGCGCCAGCAGCCAAGAAGGCGGGACAGGCTATGGCTACACCTTC. This gives the protein CASSQEGGTGYGYTF.

This clone was seen only once. V gene TRBV19 combines with J gene TRBJ2-7; weak D call: TRBD2 (5 bases). CDR1 is LNHDA and CDR2 is SQIVND in the germline V gene (reference sequence). V shed 8 bases and J shed 6 bases, with 29 bases lying between them. The CDR3 length is 17 residues. The CDR3 region is CASAMGAGLPFLGEQYF. In DNA form, the CDR3 reads TGTGCCAGTGCCATGGGAGCAGGCCTTCCCTTCTTAGGCGAGCAGTACTTC.

This sequence joins TRBV5-1 and TRBJ1-2, with D maybe TRBD1 (5 bases). The germline V gene encodes CDR1 SGHRS and CDR2 YFSETQ. This CDR3 has 14 amino acids. The V and J ends lost 4 bases and 3 bases respectively, with 13 bases between them. The CDR3 nucleotides read TGCGCCAGCAGCCTCGGGGGGAGGGACTATGGCTACACCTTC. This encodes CASSLGGRDYGYTF.

This chain uses TRBV4-1 with TRBJ2-4; maybe TRBD1 (6 bases). From germline, CDR1 is MGHRA and CDR2 YSYEKL. The CDR3 covers 15 residues. V lost 5 bases and J lost 2, with 13 bases in between. The CDR3 DNA sequence: TGCGCCAGCAGCGGGGTTACAGGGACCAAAAACATTCAGTACTTC. Translating gives CASSGVTGTKNIQYF.

Comments on this clone: At one end the junction does not follow the germline gene, possibly because of a read error. The genes are TRBV14 and TRBJ1-1; D might be TRBD1 (5 bases). Germline V lookup: CDR1 SGHDN, CDR2 FVKESK. This CDR3 is built from 15 residues. In nucleotides, the CDR3 is TGTGCCGGCAGCCAAGTCGCGACAGAGAACACTGAAGCTTTCTTT. Protein: CAGSQVATENTEAFF.

The chain employs TRBV27 and TRBJ1-2; D gene ambiguous. The V and J ends lost 3 bases and 1 base respectively, with 15 bases between them. This CDR3 has 16 amino acids. Germline CDR1 is MNHEY and CDR2 is SMNVEV (reference sequence). In DNA, the CDR3 is TGTGCCAGCAGTTTGATACGTCTGAGTCGTAACTATGGCTACACCTTC. Translation: CASSLIRLSRNYGYTF.

This clone was observed a handful of times. The chain links TRBV6-5 to TRBJ2-7; D remains ambiguous. The germline CDR1 and CDR2 sequences are MNHEY and SVGAGI. The CDR3 runs to 14 residues. V was clipped by 0 bases and J by 0 bases, with 6 bases between them. Here the CDR3 reads CASSYSVSSYEQYF. For the CDR3, the DNA is TGTGCCAGCAGTTACTCCGTTAGCTCCTACGAGCAGTACTTC.

V usage is TRBV2 and J usage is TRBJ2-5; tentative D call: TRBD2 (6 bases). V lost 6 bases and J 4 bases, leaving 6 bases between the germline ends. Germline V gives CDR1 SNHLY, CDR2 FYNNEI. This CDR3 comprises 11 residues. This CDR3 reads CASREGETQYF. CDR3 DNA sequence: TGTGCCAGCAGGGAGGGAGAGACCCAGTACTTC.

The gene calls are TRBV5-1 and TRBJ1-6, with 9 bases lining up with TRBD1. The CDR3 has 15 amino acids. Trimming removed 3 bases from V and 6 bases from J; junction bases left unmatched: 4. Germline V gives CDR1 SGHRS, CDR2 YFSETQ. The CDR3, as DNA: TGCGCCAGCAGCTCGCCGGGACAGGGTAATTCACCCCTCCACTTT. Translated, it gives CASSSPGQGNSPLHF.

V gene TRBV9 combines with J gene TRBJ1-3; 8 positions match TRBD1. The J segment lost 2 bases and the V segment lost 4 bases, leaving 5 bases of the junction unmatched. The CDR3 has 15 residues. Germline V gene sequence: CDR1 SGDLS, CDR2 YYNGEE. CDR3 DNA: TGTGCCAGCAGCAAACCGGGACAGGCTGGAAACACCATATATTTT. Its translation is CASSKPGQAGNTIYF.

J is TRBJ1-2 and V is TRBV27; TRBD1 might be the D (5 bases). Germline V gene data show CDR1 as MNHEY and CDR2 as SMNVEV (reference sequence). V was shortened by 2 bases and J by 6 bases, with 16 bases between the two germline ends. The CDR3 extends over 15 amino acids. CDR3 residues: CASSLGANRGHGYTF. CDR3 DNA sequence: TGTGCCAGCAGTTTAGGGGCAAATCGAGGCCATGGCTACACCTTC.

This clone appeared once. The genes are TRBV7-9 and TRBJ1-1, with D possibly being TRBD1 (6 bases). The germline V gene encodes CDR1 SEHNR and CDR2 FQNEAQ (reference sequence). The CDR3 runs to 11 residues. Deletions cut 5 bases from V and 14 bases from J, with 15 bases between. The CDR3 nucleotides read TGTGCCAGCAGCCTGACAGGAATCCCCTTCTTT. The encoded protein is CASSLTGIPFF.

The rearrangement joins TRBV4-2 to TRBJ1-2, with 11 bases matching TRBD1. Germline loops: CDR1 LGHNA, CDR2 YNFKEQ. V was pared by 0 bases and J by 5 bases, with 2 bases of the junction left unmatched. The CDR3 is made up of 15 amino acids. The CDR3 nucleotides are TGTGCCAGCAGCCAAGAAGGGACAGGGGGTTATGGCTACACCTTC. Translated, it gives CASSQEGTGGYGYTF.

This clone has just one count. This sequence joins TRBV28 and TRBJ1-1, with TRBD1 matching over 8 bases. Looked up from germline, CDR1 is MDHEN and CDR2 is SYDVKM. The CDR3 extends over 13 amino acids. V was clipped by 6 bases and J by 4 bases; unmatched bases: 4. Here the CDR3 reads CASSPDRGTEAFF. The CDR3 DNA reads as TGTGCCAGCAGCCCCGACAGGGGCACTGAAGCTTTCTTT.

This sequence joins TRBV30 and TRBJ2-7; 7 nucleotides align to TRBD1. V was clipped by 1 base and J by 7 bases; unmatched bases: 7. Germline-derived CDR1 and CDR2 are GTSNPN and SVGIG (reference sequence). This CDR3 has 13 amino acids. CDR3 protein: CAWSAQGLKEQYF. CDR3 DNA sequence: TGTGCCTGGAGTGCACAGGGGCTTAAGGAGCAGTACTTC.

This sequence joins TRBV11-2 and TRBJ2-7; D gene unclear. Germline CDR1 and CDR2: SGHAT and FQNNGV. The CDR3 extends over 14 amino acids. The ends were cut back, 5 bases at V and 2 bases at J, with 13 bases in the middle. The CDR3 nucleotides read TGTGCCAGCAGCCCTGACACGATACCCTACGAGCAGTACTTC. Amino acid sequence: CASSPDTIPYEQYF.

The chain joins TRBV11-2 to TRBJ2-5, with TRBD2 matching 11 bases. The end of the DNA aligns better with TRBJ2-7, so the J call may be wrong. Germline CDR1 is SGHAT and CDR2 is FQNNGV. The CDR3 has 15 residues. The CDR3: CASLHSGGASYEQYF. The CDR3 DNA is TGTGCCAGCCTTCATAGCGGGGGGGCTTCCTACGAGCAGTACTTC.